The sample holds many counts of the clone carrying this T cell receptor beta chain. No antigen is known for it. This record comes from a study of T cell repertoires in cytomegalovirus infection. Trimming shortened V by 5 bases and J by 5 bases, and 10 bases separated the two germline ends. Per germline, CDR1 SGHTA and CDR2 FQGNSA. This CDR3 is built from 14 residues. TCRdb redid the calling of the reads with MiXCR, one entry per CDR3 protein. The sample lists some 480,000 distinct CDR3 sequences; around 35% were seen once. The material sequenced was cultured PBMCs, taken from culture after CMV antigen stimulation. This TCR was sampled from a human donor in good health (CMV status not recorded). Some clones in this sample may be carry-over from other donors' samples. This chain links TRBV7-2 with TRBJ1-6; no reliable D call. CDR3 nucleotides: TGTGCCAGCAGCCGACCCCTGGATAATTCACCCCTCCACTTT. Translated: CASSRPLDNSPLHF.